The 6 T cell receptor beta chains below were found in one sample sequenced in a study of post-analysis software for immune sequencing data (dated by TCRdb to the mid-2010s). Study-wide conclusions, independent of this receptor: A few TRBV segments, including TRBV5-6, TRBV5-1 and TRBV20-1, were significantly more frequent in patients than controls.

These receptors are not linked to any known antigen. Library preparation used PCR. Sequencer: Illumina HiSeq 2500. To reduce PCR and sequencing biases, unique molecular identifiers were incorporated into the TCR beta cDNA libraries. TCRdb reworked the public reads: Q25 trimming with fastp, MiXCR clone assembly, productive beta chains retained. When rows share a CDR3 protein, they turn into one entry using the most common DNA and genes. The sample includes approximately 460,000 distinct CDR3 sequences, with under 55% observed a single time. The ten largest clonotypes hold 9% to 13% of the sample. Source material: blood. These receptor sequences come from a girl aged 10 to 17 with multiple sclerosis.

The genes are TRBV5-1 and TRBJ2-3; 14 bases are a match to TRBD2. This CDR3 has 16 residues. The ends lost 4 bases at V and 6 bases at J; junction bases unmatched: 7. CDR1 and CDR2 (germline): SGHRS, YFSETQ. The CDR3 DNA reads TGCGCCAGCAGCGCGGAGGGACTAGCGGGAGAGGATACGCAGTATTTT. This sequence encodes CASSAEGLAGEDTQYF.

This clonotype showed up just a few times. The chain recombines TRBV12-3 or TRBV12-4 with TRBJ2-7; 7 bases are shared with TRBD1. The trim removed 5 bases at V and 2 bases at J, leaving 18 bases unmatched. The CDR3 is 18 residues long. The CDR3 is CASSRGARNRGRTYEQYF. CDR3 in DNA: TGTGCCAGCAGTCGTGGGGCTCGAAACAGGGGAAGGACCTACGAGCAGTACTTC.

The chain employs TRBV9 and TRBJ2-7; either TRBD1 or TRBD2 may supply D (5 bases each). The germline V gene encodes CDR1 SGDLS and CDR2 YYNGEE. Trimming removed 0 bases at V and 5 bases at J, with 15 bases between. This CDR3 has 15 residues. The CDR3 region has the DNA TGTGCCAGCAGCGTAGAGGGGCGAGGGGACCACGAGCAGTACTTC. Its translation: CASSVEGRGDHEQYF.

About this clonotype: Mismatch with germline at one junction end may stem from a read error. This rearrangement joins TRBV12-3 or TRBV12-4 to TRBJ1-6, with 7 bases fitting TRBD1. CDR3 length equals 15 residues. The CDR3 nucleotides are TGTGCCAGCAGTTACAGGGGCTCCTATAATTCACTCCTCCACTTT. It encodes CASSYRGSYNSLLHF.

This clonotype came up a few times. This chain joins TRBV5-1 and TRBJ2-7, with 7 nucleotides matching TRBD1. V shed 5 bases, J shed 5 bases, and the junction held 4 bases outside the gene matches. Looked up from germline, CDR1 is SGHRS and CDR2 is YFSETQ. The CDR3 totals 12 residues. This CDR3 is CASRQGIHEQYF. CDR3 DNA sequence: TGCGCCAGCAGACAGGGGATCCACGAGCAGTACTTC.

The CDR3 reads CSASAAGTGGNQPQHF. The CDR3 DNA sequence: TGCAGTGCTAGTGCTGCCGGGACAGGGGGCAATCAGCCCCAGCATTTT. The V and J genes are TRBV20-1 and TRBJ1-5, with 10 bases that match TRBD1. With 3 bases clipped from V and 2 bases from J, the junction kept 7 bases outside the gene matches. This CDR3 has 16 residues. Germline assignment: CDR1 DFQATT and CDR2 SNEGSKA (reference sequence).